Presented here are 30 T cell receptor beta chains from one specimen sequenced in a study of blood T cell repertoires in COVID-19. Profiling relied on immunoSEQ multiplex PCR, and the TCRdb table lists in-frame clones only, not all of them. The table includes under 300,000 clones, about 83% detected once. Sequenced material: peripheral blood. The receptor set was obtained from a human donor in a cohort sampled during active COVID-19.

This chain joins TRBV20-1 and TRBJ2-7; maybe TRBD2 (5 bases). V was pared by 3 bases and J by 1 base, with 7 bases between. In germline, CDR1 is DFQATT, CDR2 SNEGSKA (reference sequence). CDR3 size: 12 residues. In DNA form, the CDR3 reads TGCAGTGCTAGTACGGGATCCTACGAGCAGTACTTC. It yields the protein CSASTGSYEQYF.

The rearrangement joins TRBV5-5 to TRBJ1-6, with a tentative D call TRBD1 (6 bases). The CDR3 spans 15 residues. Trimming stripped 6 bases from V and 7 bases from J, with 17 bases between. Germline V gives CDR1 SGHKS, CDR2 YYEKEE (reference sequence). The chain's CDR3 is CASTPGGAGNSPLHF. CDR3 sequence (DNA): TGTGCCAGCACCCCTGGGGGGGCTGGAAATTCACCCCTCCACTTT. The full variable domain, completed using reference TRBV5-5 and TRBJ1-6, is DAGVTQSPTHLIKTRGQQVTLRCSPISGHKSVSWYQQVLGQGPQFIFQYYEKEERGRGNFPDRFSARQFPNYSSELNVNALLLGDSALYLCASTPGGAGNSPLHFGNGTRLTVT.

The genes are TRBV11-2 and TRBJ2-7; the match to TRBD2 covers 14 bases. Unmatched junction bases numbered 2, after V lost 3 bases and J lost 7 bases. Germline CDR1 SGHAT, CDR2 FQNNGV. This CDR3 comprises 14 residues. CDR3 nucleotide sequence: TGTGCCAGCAGCTTGGGACTAGCGGGAGAGGAGCAGTACTTC. As protein: CASSLGLAGEEQYF.

This sequence joins TRBV7-8 and TRBJ2-5, with D unclear. CDR3 length: 13 amino acids. With 3 bases removed from V and 5 bases from J, the gap between germline ends came to 10 bases. The germline V gene encodes CDR1 SGHVS and CDR2 FQNEAQ. CDR3 nucleotide sequence: TGTGCCAGCAGCTTTCACCACTCGGAGACCCAGTACTTC. This sequence encodes CASSFHHSETQYF.

This CDR3 reads CASSQEVGTGGRQPQHF. The CDR3 nucleotides are TGCGCCAGCAGCCAAGAAGTGGGCACAGGGGGCCGCCAGCCCCAGCATTTT. The J gene is TRBJ1-5, the V gene TRBV4-1; 9 bases map to TRBD1. V lost 0 bases to trimming and J lost 7 bases; unmatched junction nucleotides: 10. Looked up from germline, CDR1 is MGHRA and CDR2 is YSYEKL. The CDR3 length is 17 residues.

The chain joins TRBV27 to TRBJ1-1; 9 bases fit TRBD1. From germline, CDR1 is MNHEY and CDR2 SMNVEV (reference sequence). J was trimmed by 4 bases and V by 0 bases; bases with no gene match: 6. This CDR3 region has 16 residues. CDR3 bases: TGTGCCAGCAGTTTATCGACCGGGACAGGGCGCACTGAAGCTTTCTTT. Translated: CASSLSTGTGRTEAFF.

The DNA of the CDR3 is TGCGCCAGCAGCCCGCGATCCATGGGGGGGAACACTGAAGCTTTCTTT. Residues: CASSPRSMGGNTEAFF. The genes are TRBV5-1 and TRBJ1-1; possibly TRBD1 for D (5 bases). Germline CDR1 reads SGHRS; CDR2 reads YFSETQ. CDR3 size: 16 residues. V was pared by 4 bases and J by 1 base, with 17 bases between.

The gene calls are TRBV10-3 and TRBJ2-1; TRBD2 aligns across 7 bases. The ends lost 0 bases at V and 6 bases at J; junction bases unmatched: 5. The CDR3 covers 15 residues. Germline V gives CDR1 ENHRY, CDR2 SYGVKD. CDR3 nucleotide sequence: TGTGCCATCAGTGAGTCGGTAGCGGGTTTCAATGAGCAGTTCTTC. It encodes CAISESVAGFNEQFF.

This chain joins TRBV7-2 and TRBJ2-2, with a tentative D call TRBD1 (6 bases). Germline CDR1 and CDR2: SGHTA and FQGNSA. The CDR3 is 16 amino acids. V lost 2 bases and J lost 6, with 16 bases in between. CDR3: CASSLRSRGYSGELFF. The CDR3 DNA is TGTGCCAGCAGCTTAAGGAGCAGGGGTTACTCCGGGGAGCTGTTTTTT.

The chain links TRBV12-3 or TRBV12-4 to TRBJ2-3, with TRBD2 identical over 8 bases. The CDR3 is 13 residues long. Trimming took 5 bases from V and 4 from J; bases not matched to a gene: 2. CDR3 in DNA: TGTGCCAGCAGTCTTAGCGGGGCAGATACGCAGTATTTT. Encoded protein: CASSLSGADTQYF.

V usage is TRBV6-5 and J usage is TRBJ2-7, with a possible D match to TRBD1 (5 bases). Trimming took off 6 bases at V and 0 bases at J, with 9 bases between the two ends. The CDR3 is 13 amino acids. CDR1 and CDR2 from the germline V gene are MNHEY and SVGAGI. The CDR3 loop reads CASRNRNSYEQYF. The DNA of the CDR3 is TGTGCCAGCAGGAACAGGAACTCCTACGAGCAGTACTTC.

The V call is TRBV27, the J call TRBJ1-2; D gene ambiguous. V lost 0 bases and J lost 4, with 27 bases in between. In germline, CDR1 is MNHEY, CDR2 SMNVEV (reference sequence). This CDR3 is 20 amino acids long. The chain's CDR3 is CASSLSIDGRGFVDIYGYTF. The CDR3 DNA sequence: TGTGCCAGCAGTTTATCGATCGACGGCCGGGGATTCGTGGATATCTATGGCTACACCTTC.

The rearrangement links TRBV6-5 to TRBJ1-4; the match to TRBD1 covers 9 bases. The CDR3 totals 15 residues. Germline V lookup: CDR1 MNHEY, CDR2 SVGAGI. V was pared by 2 bases and J by 5 bases, with 3 bases of the junction left unmatched. Here the CDR3 reads CASSYDRGKNEKLFF. The CDR3 coding sequence is TGTGCCAGCAGTTACGACAGGGGGAAAAATGAAAAACTGTTTTTT.

The chain links TRBV6-2 or TRBV6-3 to TRBJ2-7; D remains ambiguous. Germline loops: CDR1 MNHEY, CDR2 SVGEGT. The CDR3 has 11 amino acids. Trimming removed 6 bases at V and 3 bases at J, with 6 bases between. CDR3 nucleotides: TGTGCCAGCAGCTCTAACTACGAGCAGTACTTC. It yields the protein CASSSNYEQYF.

The V gene is TRBV30, the J gene TRBJ1-5; 7 nucleotides align to TRBD1. V dropped 0 bases and J dropped 5; count of bases not matched to a gene: 4. CDR1 and CDR2 (germline): GTSNPN, SVGIG (reference sequence). The CDR3 is 14 residues long. DNA for the CDR3: TGTGCCTGGAGTGTTATAGGGGGCGATCAGCCCCAGCATTTT. Its translation: CAWSVIGGDQPQHF.

The V call is TRBV5-6, the J call TRBJ2-1; the match to TRBD2 covers 8 bases. J gave up 16 bases and V 2 bases, and 5 bases lay outside the gene matches. The CDR3 contains 11 residues. CDR1 is SGHDT, CDR2 YYEEEE, per germline. DNA for the CDR3: TGTGCCAGCAGCTTCCGGGAGGGCCGTTTCTTC. It translates to CASSFREGRFF.

This sequence joins TRBV7-9 and TRBJ1-1; D possibly corresponds to TRBD1 (5 bases). CDR3 length equals 17 residues. V lost 1 base and J 5 bases, leaving 20 bases between the germline ends. Germline V gives CDR1 SEHNR, CDR2 FQNEAQ (reference sequence). The CDR3 loop reads CASSLVSGRVERTEAFF. CDR3 bases: TGTGCCAGCAGCTTAGTTTCGGGCAGGGTGGAGAGAACTGAAGCTTTCTTT.

DNA for the CDR3: TGTGCCAGCAGGTTAGCGGGAAGCTCCTACAATGAGCAGTTCTTC. As protein: CASRLAGSSYNEQFF. The V and J genes are TRBV6-6 and TRBJ2-1; 8 bases fit TRBD2. Germline V gene data show CDR1 as MNHNY and CDR2 as SVGAGI (reference sequence). This CDR3 contains 15 residues. The junction had 4 bases not matched to a gene; V was cut back by 6 bases and J by 0 bases.

The rearrangement links TRBV5-1 to TRBJ2-2; 15 bases fit TRBD2. Germline CDR1 and CDR2: SGHRS and YFSETQ. The CDR3 length is 15 residues. V shed 7 bases, J shed 6 bases, and the junction held 4 bases outside the gene matches. Here the CDR3 DNA reads TGCGCCAGCGGGACTAGCGGGGGGCAGGCCGGGGAGCTGTTTTTT. Translated: CASGTSGGQAGELFF.

The genes are TRBV27 and TRBJ2-3; 8 bases fit TRBD2. Germline CDR1 is MNHEY and CDR2 is SMNVEV (reference sequence). The V and J ends lost 4 bases and 0 bases, in that order; junction bases with no gene match: 9. The CDR3 has 17 amino acids. CDR3 coding DNA: TGTGCCAGCAGTTCCCGTTCGAGCGGGAGAAGCACAGATACGCAGTATTTT. It translates to CASSSRSSGRSTDTQYF.

As for this clone: At one end, the junction sequence differs from germline, possibly due to a read error. This chain uses TRBV7-7 with TRBJ2-7; a possible D gene is TRBD1 (7 bases). CDR1 is SSHAT, CDR2 FNYEAQ, per germline (reference sequence). This CDR3 contains 13 residues. CDR3 in amino acids: CASSQGGGQEQYF. DNA of the CDR3: TGTGCTAGCAGCCAGGGGGGTGGGCAGGAGCAGTACTTC.

The V gene is TRBV18, the J gene TRBJ1-4; D is possibly TRBD1 (5 bases). The CDR3 is 16 residues long. V shed 3 bases and J shed 5 bases, with 16 bases lying between them. Germline CDR1 is KGHSH and CDR2 is LQKENI. The DNA of the CDR3 is TGTGCCAGCTCACCCATTGACAGCCCTAACAATGAAAAACTGTTTTTT. It specifies CASSPIDSPNNEKLFF.

This clone came up once. The J gene is TRBJ1-1, the V gene TRBV6-5; 8 bases are shared with TRBD1. J gave up 3 bases and V 6 bases, and 3 bases lay outside the gene matches. The germline CDR1 and CDR2 sequences are MNHEY and SVGAGI. The CDR3 totals 13 residues. CDR3 loop: CASSDRGYTEAFF. CDR3 DNA: TGTGCCAGCAGCGACAGGGGCTACACTGAAGCTTTCTTT.

This clone was observed once. This chain uses TRBV29-1 with TRBJ1-5, with TRBD1 as a possible D gene (5 bases). Germline CDR1 SQVTM, CDR2 ANQGSEA. Trimming pared 7 bases from V and 0 bases from J, leaving 13 bases between. The length of the CDR3 is 14 residues. The CDR3, as DNA: TGCAGCGCAAAGACGGGGGGTAGCAATCAGCCCCAGCATTTT. It encodes CSAKTGGSNQPQHF.

The table lists this clone with a few counts. V is TRBV14 and J is TRBJ1-1; D might be TRBD1 (5 bases). Trimming stripped 1 base from V and 8 bases from J, with 14 bases between. This CDR3 comprises 14 residues. Germline-derived CDR1 and CDR2 are SGHDN and FVKESK. For the CDR3, the DNA is TGTGCCAGCAGCCAAGCACGGGGGAAGTCGGAAGCTTTCTTT. Its translation: CASSQARGKSEAFF.

The V gene is TRBV27, the J gene TRBJ1-2; TRBD1 matches 9 bases. Germline V CDR1 and CDR2: MNHEY, SMNVEV (reference sequence). Trimming took 7 bases from V and 6 from J; bases not matched to a gene: 15. This CDR3 comprises 16 residues. The CDR3 reads CASTQSGTGIVHGYTF. The CDR3 DNA reads as TGTGCCAGCACCCAATCGGGGACAGGGATCGTCCATGGCTACACCTTC.

The chain has TRBV10-2 and TRBJ1-2; D is unresolved. There are 13 residues in the CDR3. Deletions cut 8 bases from V and 7 bases from J, with 17 bases between. Germline lookup yields CDR1 WSHSY and CDR2 SAAADI. Here the CDR3 DNA reads TGCGCCAGCTTAGAAGGGAGGTACTCTGGCTACACCTTC. Encoded protein: CASLEGRYSGYTF.

This chain uses TRBV30 with TRBJ1-1, with 8 nucleotides matching TRBD1. Germline V CDR1 and CDR2: GTSNPN, SVGIG (reference sequence). Losses at the gene ends were 3 bases for V and 5 bases for J; bases not matched to a gene: 5. The CDR3 length is 13 residues. CDR3 region: CAWSQQGETEAFF. Here the CDR3 DNA reads TGTGCCTGGAGCCAACAGGGGGAGACTGAAGCTTTCTTT.

The J gene is TRBJ2-1, the V gene TRBV20-1; D uncertain. With 3 bases removed from V and 7 bases from J, the gap between germline ends came to 13 bases. The V gene's germline CDR1 is DFQATT and CDR2 SNEGSKA (reference sequence). This CDR3 has 13 amino acids. The CDR3 region is CSASGAIENEQFF. DNA for the CDR3: TGCAGTGCTAGTGGAGCTATTGAAAATGAGCAGTTCTTC.

The chain carries TRBV13 and TRBJ1-1; no definite D call. The germline gives CDR1 PRHDT, CDR2 FYEKMQ (reference sequence). V was cut by 1 base and J by 6 bases, with 12 bases left in between. This CDR3 has 14 residues. The chain's CDR3 is CASSLEPLFAEAFF. CDR3 in DNA: TGTGCCAGCAGCTTAGAGCCGTTGTTCGCTGAAGCTTTCTTT.